The clone carrying this T cell receptor beta chain has more than one count but fewer than ten. Its antigen is not identified. The authors produced TCR alpha and TCR beta cDNA libraries with sample barcodes and UMIs by 5'RACE using constant-segment primers. TCRdb re-called the 5' RACE reads through MiXCR, storing one row per CDR3 protein. The table has around 250,000 distinct CDR3 sequences, approximately 10% seen once; the top ten hold 22%. The source of the sample is a study of T-cell memory formation after mild COVID-19. Study-wide findings and caveats: Pre-infection memory harbored some responding clones, suggesting cross-reactive memory joined.

This CDR3 spans 14 amino acids. CDR1 SGHTA and CDR2 FQGTGA come from the germline V gene. Trimming took 2 bases from V and 5 from J, leaving 11 bases between them. The rearrangement links TRBV7-3 to TRBJ2-3; D call uncertain. Specimen: PBMCs or a T cell subset sorted from them (not recorded which). The receptor's source is a man aged 18 to 30 who had mild COVID-19 (a few samples of this study predate the infection). Cell type and time point are not known. The CDR3 protein is CASSLSPAKDTQYF. CDR3 DNA sequence: TGTGCCAGCAGCTTATCTCCAGCGAAAGATACGCAGTATTTT. Drawing the rest from reference TRBV7-3 and TRBJ2-3, the complete variable domain is GAGVSQTPSNKVTEKGKYVELRCDPISGHTALYWYRQSLGQGPEFLIYFQGTGAADDSGLPNDRFFAVRPEGSVSTLKIQRTERGDSAVYLCASSLSPAKDTQYFGPGTRLTVL.